This is a list of T cell receptor beta chains from one sample in a study of STAT3 mutations in large granular lymphocyte leukemia. Using immunoSEQ multiplex PCR, the repertoire was profiled, and TCRdb retains in-frame clones only, with some absent. This sample has about 42,000 clones, with roughly 77% found just once. The sample was PBMCs. These receptors were obtained from a human donor with T large granular lymphocyte leukemia. Some clones in this sample may be carry-over from other donors' samples. The CDR3 runs from the conserved cysteine through the conserved F or W. A D gene is named only where the DNA matches it firmly. For some rows the clone size is stated as once, few or many, or as a class when expanded; others skip it.

V gene	clone size	D gene	J gene	CDR3 protein	CDR3 DNA
TRBV27	-	-	TRBJ2-3	CASSSWNTDTQYF	TGTGCCAGCAGTTCCTGGAACACAGATACGCAGTATTTT
TRBV12-5	-	-	TRBJ2-5	CASGFFLKGTDLEYQETQYF	TGTGCTAGTGGTTTCTTTCTGAAGGGTACGGATCTGGAGTACCAAGAGACCCAGTACTTC
TRBV20-1	-	-	TRBJ1-1	CSARGDTEAFF	TGCAGTGCTAGGGGGGACACTGAAGCTTTCTTT
TRBV5-1	-	-	TRBJ1-1	CASTGGRGSTNTEAFF	TGCGCCAGCACCGGCGGGAGGGGCAGTACCAACACTGAAGCTTTCTTT
TRBV5-4	-	-	TRBJ2-6	CASSLETGANVLTF	TGTGCCAGCAGCTTGGAAACTGGGGCCAACGTCCTGACTTTC
TRBV28	-	-	TRBJ1-4	CASSEASERRKLFF	TGTGCCAGCAGCGAGGCGTCGGAGAGAAGAAAACTGTTTTTT
TRBV4-1	-	TRBD2	TRBJ2-3	CASSQEALAVDTQYF	TGCGCCAGCAGCCAAGAGGCTCTAGCGGTAGATACGCAGTATTTT
TRBV10-3	-	-	TRBJ2-1	CAISGGALRSENEQFF	TGTGCCATCAGTGGGGGAGCCCTCAGATCTGAGAATGAGCAGTTCTTC
TRBV5-5	-	-	TRBJ2-1	CASSGLLAWNEQFF	TGTGCCAGCAGCGGGCTCCTAGCGTGGAATGAGCAGTTCTTC
TRBV5-6	-	-	TRBJ1-2	CASAPPHLSGYTF	TGTGCCAGCGCGCCCCCCCATCTTAGCGGCTACACCTTC
TRBV15	-	-	TRBJ1-1	CATREGRVNEAFF	TGTGCCACCAGGGAAGGCAGGGTTAATGAAGCTTTCTTT
TRBV29-1	-	TRBD1	TRBJ1-2	CSGQGGDNYGYTF	TGCAGCGGCCAAGGGGGCGATAACTATGGCTACACCTTC
TRBV28	-	-	TRBJ1-6	CASSHDQWNNSPLHF	TGTGCCAGCAGTCATGATCAGTGGAATAATTCACCCCTCCACTTT
TRBV6-5	-	-	TRBJ2-3	CASSRDFSTDTQYF	TGTGCCAGCAGTCGGGACTTTAGCACAGATACGCAGTATTTT
TRBV5-1	-	-	TRBJ1-1	CASSLVPGNTEAFF	TGCGCCAGCAGCTTGGTTCCGGGTAACACTGAAGCTTTCTTT
TRBV6-5	few	-	TRBJ1-6	CASSPGGYSPLHF	TGTGCCAGCAGTCCCGGCGGTTATTCACCCCTCCACTTT
TRBV7-6	-	-	TRBJ2-2	CASSWAGRSGELFF	TGTGCCAGCAGCTGGGCCGGGCGAAGCGGGGAGCTGTTTTTT
TRBV6-5	-	-	TRBJ1-2	CASRGGRSSNYGYTF	TGTGCCAGCAGGGGGGGCCGTTCGTCTAACTATGGCTACACCTTC
TRBV7-9	-	-	TRBJ1-4	CASMVGRATKNQEKLFF	TGTGCCAGCATGGTGGGTAGGGCGACCAAGAATCAGGAAAAACTGTTTTTT
TRBV5-1	-	-	TRBJ2-7	CASSLGSISTYEQYF	TGCGCCAGCAGCTTGGGGAGTATATCGACCTACGAGCAGTACTTC
TRBV5-1	-	TRBD1	TRBJ1-5	CASSLGTGGQPQHF	TGCGCCAGCAGCTTGGGGACAGGAGGTCAGCCCCAGCATTTT
TRBV5-5	-	-	TRBJ2-4	CASSFYEQGGRVQYF	TGTGCCAGCAGCTTCTACGAACAGGGGGGGAGGGTTCAGTACTTC
TRBV30	-	TRBD1	TRBJ1-2	CAGQGAGFGYTF	TGTGCCGGACAGGGGGCGGGTTTTGGCTACACCTTC
TRBV11-3	few	-	TRBJ2-2	CASSLGGNTGELFF	TGTGCCAGCAGCTTAGGTGGTAACACCGGGGAGCTGTTTTTT
TRBV4-3	-	-	TRBJ2-1	CASSQGFAGTQREQFF	TGCGCCAGCAGCCAAGGTTTTGCAGGGACCCAACGGGAGCAGTTCTTC
TRBV6-5	-	-	TRBJ2-7	CASTPLDSKSYEQYF	TGTGCCAGCACCCCATTGGACTCCAAATCCTACGAGCAGTACTTC
TRBV10-2	-	-	TRBJ2-3	CASRAPSTDTQYF	TGCGCCAGCAGGGCCCCTTCGACAGATACGCAGTATTTT
TRBV28	-	-	TRBJ2-1	CASSHRAKGYNEQFF	TGTGCCAGCAGCCACAGGGCCAAAGGGTACAATGAGCAGTTCTTC
TRBV14	-	-	TRBJ1-6	CASSLPGLRNSPLHF	TGTGCCAGCAGCCTACCGGGACTGCGCAATTCACCCCTCCACTTT
TRBV28	-	-	TRBJ2-7	CASSFPLRGQGYEQYF	TGTGCCAGCAGTTTCCCCCTCAGGGGACAAGGCTACGAGCAGTACTTC
TRBV6-1	-	TRBD2	TRBJ2-5	CASSPGTSEETQYF	TGTGCCAGCAGCCCCGGGACTAGTGAAGAGACCCAGTACTTC
TRBV7-9	-	-	TRBJ2-7	CASSTSRRGLRTYEQYF	TGTGCCAGCAGCACCAGCCGGCGGGGTCTGAGGACCTACGAGCAGTACTTC
TRBV4-3	-	TRBD1	TRBJ2-7	CASSHGQGYEQYF	TGCGCCAGCAGCCACGGACAGGGCTACGAGCAGTACTTC
TRBV9	once	-	TRBJ2-2	CASSVRGITGELFF	TGTGCCAGCAGCGTGAGGGGAATCACCGGGGAGCTGTTTTTT
TRBV19	-	-	TRBJ1-1	CASSMGVGNTEAFF	TGTGCCAGTAGTATGGGGGTGGGGAACACTGAAGCTTTCTTT
TRBV28	-	-	TRBJ2-5	CASSLSVREVETQYF	TGTGCCAGCAGTTTGAGTGTCAGGGAGGTGGAGACCCAGTACTTC
TRBV19	-	TRBD2	TRBJ2-5	CASSIRPSGITKETQYF	TGTGCCAGTAGTATACGCCCTAGCGGGATCACCAAAGAGACCCAGTACTTC
TRBV5-1	-	TRBD1	TRBJ1-4	CASSRTGATNEKLFF	TGCGCCAGCAGCCGAACAGGGGCGACTAATGAAAAACTGTTTTTT
TRBV7-8	-	-	TRBJ1-5	CASSLAVYNQPQHF	TGTGCCAGCAGCTTAGCGGTTTACAATCAGCCCCAGCATTTT
TRBV19	few	-	TRBJ2-2	CASIRPNTGELFF	TGTGCCAGTATCCGTCCTAACACCGGGGAGCTGTTTTTT
TRBV28	-	-	TRBJ1-5	CASSYTGPRQPQHF	TGTGCCAGCAGTTACACGGGGCCCCGTCAGCCCCAGCATTTT
TRBV28	few	-	TRBJ1-5	CASSLFRGDSNQPQHF	TGTGCCAGCAGTTTATTCAGGGGCGATAGCAATCAGCCCCAGCATTTT
TRBV7-2	-	TRBD1	TRBJ2-3	CASSARQGDTDTQYF	TGTGCCAGCAGCGCCCGACAGGGCGACACAGATACGCAGTATTTT
TRBV10-2	once	-	TRBJ1-2	CASSETSGKGYTF	TGCGCCAGCAGTGAGACGTCAGGGAAGGGCTACACCTTC
TRBV6-5	-	TRBD1	TRBJ2-7	CASSLVRQGRSYEQYF	TGTGCCAGCAGTTTAGTGAGACAGGGGCGATCCTACGAGCAGTACTTC
TRBV19	few	-	TRBJ2-7	CASSGTGYEQYF	TGTGCCAGTAGTGGCACAGGCTACGAGCAGTACTTC
TRBV7-2	few	-	TRBJ2-1	CASSLLGKSSYNEQFF	TGTGCCAGCAGCCTCCTCGGGAAGAGCTCCTACAATGAGCAGTTCTTC
TRBV7-9	-	TRBD2	TRBJ2-5	CASTSWGGIKETQYF	TGTGCCAGCACCAGCTGGGGGGGGATAAAAGAGACCCAGTACTTC
TRBV9	-	-	TRBJ2-1	CASSVQQPNNEQFF	TGTGCCAGCAGCGTACAACAGCCGAACAATGAGCAGTTCTTC
TRBV18	-	TRBD1	TRBJ1-1	CASSPLDRGTEAFF	TGTGCCAGCTCACCACTGGACAGGGGCACTGAAGCTTTCTTT
TRBV5-1	-	-	TRBJ1-1	CASSPGSEAFF	TGCGCCAGCAGTCCAGGGTCGGAAGCTTTCTTT
TRBV5-1	-	-	TRBJ2-3	CASSWTSSTDTQYF	TGCGCCAGCAGCTGGACATCTAGCACAGATACGCAGTATTTT
TRBV18	-	TRBD2	TRBJ2-1	CASSPPAGGAYNEQFF	TGTGCCAGCTCACCCCCAGCGGGGGGGGCCTACAATGAGCAGTTCTTC
TRBV5-4	-	-	TRBJ2-1	CASSLGQSDEQFF	TGTGCCAGCAGCTTGGGTCAGTCGGACGAGCAGTTCTTC